The TCR beta chain under discussion was sequenced for a study of human T cells and chemical hapten exposure (dated by TCRdb to about 2021). Turning to the overall study: Libraries were pooled for sequencing, and per-sample TCR yields varied mainly because of small differences in library volumes within the pool. From each blood RNA sample, both TCR alpha and TCR beta chains were sequenced. Peripheral blood TCR repertoire changes were tracked in vivo in alopecia patients during primary and secondary sensitization to the hapten diphenylcyclopropenone (DPC).

On this clonotype: Its antigen is currently not known. Base qualities are not provided; no much larger clone lies one nucleotide away.

The sample's time point label, in plain terms: healthy volunteer bleed at 2 weeks. Total RNA was extracted from unfractionated whole blood that had been collected in Tempus Blood RNA tubes. As TCR sequencing controls, several healthy volunteers were used, with blood taken at day 0, 2 weeks and 6 weeks. The research as a whole found: No change with DPC sensitization was found in the number of TCRs above 1 in 1000 frequency, and no evidence of global repertoire structure alterations was found. After repeated subsampling, the strength of the expansion versus patch-test correlation and the threshold at which it became significant changed.

The library was produced with RACE. For sequencing, a NextSeq 500 was employed. During library preparation, unique molecular identifiers were attached to individual cDNA molecules so that TCRs could be counted in a quantitative, reproducible way. From the authors' description of their analysis: Samples had a median of approximately 93,000 TCRs, with a range from roughly 23,224 to 750,000. The Decombinator software suite was used to annotate V, J and CDR3 in the TCR reads. To make PS versus PT1 abundance plots, every sample was subsampled to the same number of TCRs (28,000). TCRs were defined as expanded if absent before sensitization and observed at least eight times at the 2-week time point. In TCRdb, the public reads were trimmed at Q25 with fastp and aligned with MiXCR, with productive beta chains retained. Rows matching on CDR3 protein sequence are summarized as one entry with the most common DNA and genes. Clone size and V and J calls follow TCRdb, not the original study. Within this sample are around 130,000 distinct CDR3 sequences, with roughly 9.5% of them counted one time only. 1.5% to 2% of the sample rests with the top ten.

V and J lose 4 bases and 2 bases, and a span of 9 bases separates them. Per the germline V gene, SGHRS is the CDR1 and YFSETQ is the CDR2. The CDR3, from cysteine to phenylalanine, totals 14 residues. The DNA shown is the 42-base CDR3, in frame from base 1. The TCR was taken from a male donor in good health. Some clones in this sample may be carry-over from other donors' samples. This chain joins TRBV5-1 to TRBJ2-2, with TRBD1 as a weak D call on 6 bases. Sequenced material: whole blood. The CDR3: CASSAGTNTGELFF. The nucleotide sequence is given as TGCGCCAGCAGCGCCGGGACAAACACCGGGGAGCTGTTTTTT.